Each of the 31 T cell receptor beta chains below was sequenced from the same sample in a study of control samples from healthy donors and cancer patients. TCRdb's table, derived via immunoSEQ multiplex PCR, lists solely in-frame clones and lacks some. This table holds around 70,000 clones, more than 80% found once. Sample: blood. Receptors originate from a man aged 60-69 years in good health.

CDR3 bases: TGTGCCTGGAGTTGGACCACTTGGACTCAAGAGACCCAGTACTTC. Translated: CAWSWTTWTQETQYF. The chain combines TRBV30 with TRBJ2-5; maybe TRBD2 (5 bases). Germline values: CDR1 GTSNPN, CDR2 SVGIG (reference sequence). Trimming took 2 bases from V and 2 from J, leaving 15 bases between them. The CDR3 contains 15 residues. Looking up the rest from reference TRBV30 and TRBJ2-5 gives the full variable domain: SQTIHQWPATLVQPVGSPLSLECTVEGTSNPNLYWYRQAAGRGLQLLFYSVGIGQISSEVPQNLSASRPQDRQFILSSKKLLLSDSGFYLCAWSWTTWTQETQYFGPGTRLLVL.

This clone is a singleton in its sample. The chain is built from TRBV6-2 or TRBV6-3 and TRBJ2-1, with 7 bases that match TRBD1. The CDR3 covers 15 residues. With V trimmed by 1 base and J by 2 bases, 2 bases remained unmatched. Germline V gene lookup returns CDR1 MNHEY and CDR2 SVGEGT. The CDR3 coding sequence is TGTGCCAGCAGTTACTTCCAGGGGGCCTACAATGAGCAGTTCTTC. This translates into CASSYFQGAYNEQFF.

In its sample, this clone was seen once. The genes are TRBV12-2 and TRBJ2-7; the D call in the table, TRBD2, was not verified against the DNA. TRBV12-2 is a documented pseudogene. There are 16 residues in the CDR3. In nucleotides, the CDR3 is TGTGCAAGTCGCTTCAGACTAGCGGGAATTCACCACGAGCAGTACTTC. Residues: CASRFRLAGIHHEQYF.

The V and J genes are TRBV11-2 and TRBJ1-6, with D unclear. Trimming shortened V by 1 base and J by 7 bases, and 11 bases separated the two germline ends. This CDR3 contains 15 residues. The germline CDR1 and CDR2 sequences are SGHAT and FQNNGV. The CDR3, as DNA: TGTGCCAGCAGCTTAGCCCCCGGACTGAATTCACCCCTCCACTTT. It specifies CASSLAPGLNSPLHF.

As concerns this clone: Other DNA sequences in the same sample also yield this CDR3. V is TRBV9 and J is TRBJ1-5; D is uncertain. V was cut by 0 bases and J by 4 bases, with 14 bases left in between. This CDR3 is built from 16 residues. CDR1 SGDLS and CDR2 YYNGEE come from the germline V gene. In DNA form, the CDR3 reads TGTGCCAGCAGCGTAGCCTCGAGGGTCTCTAATCAGCCCCAGCATTTT. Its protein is CASSVASRVSNQPQHF.

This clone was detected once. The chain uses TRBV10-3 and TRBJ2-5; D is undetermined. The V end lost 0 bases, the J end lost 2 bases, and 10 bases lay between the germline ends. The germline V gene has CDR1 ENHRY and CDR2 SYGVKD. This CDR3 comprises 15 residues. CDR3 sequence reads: CAISESATTQETQYF. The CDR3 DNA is TGTGCCATCAGTGAGTCGGCCACTACTCAAGAGACCCAGTACTTC.

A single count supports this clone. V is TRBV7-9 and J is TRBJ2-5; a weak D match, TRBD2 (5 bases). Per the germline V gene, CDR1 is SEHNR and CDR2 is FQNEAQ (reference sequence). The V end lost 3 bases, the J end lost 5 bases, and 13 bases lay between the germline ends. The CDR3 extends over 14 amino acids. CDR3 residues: CASSLWEFRETQYF. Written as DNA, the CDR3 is TGTGCCAGCAGCTTGTGGGAGTTTAGGGAGACCCAGTACTTC.

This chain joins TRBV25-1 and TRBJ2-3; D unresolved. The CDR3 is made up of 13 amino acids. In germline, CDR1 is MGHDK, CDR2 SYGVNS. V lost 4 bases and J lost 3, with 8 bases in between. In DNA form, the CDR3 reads TGTGCCAGCAGTGGCATTTTAACAGATACGCAGTATTTT. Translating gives CASSGILTDTQYF.

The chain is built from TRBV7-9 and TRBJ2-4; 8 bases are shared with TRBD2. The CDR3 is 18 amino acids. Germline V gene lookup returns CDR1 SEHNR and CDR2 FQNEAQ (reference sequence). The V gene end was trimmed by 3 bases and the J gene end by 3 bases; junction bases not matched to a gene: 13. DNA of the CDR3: TGTGCCAGCAGCTTCGGCTCCGGGACTAGTATTGGCAAAAACATTCAGTACTTC. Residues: CASSFGSGTSIGKNIQYF.

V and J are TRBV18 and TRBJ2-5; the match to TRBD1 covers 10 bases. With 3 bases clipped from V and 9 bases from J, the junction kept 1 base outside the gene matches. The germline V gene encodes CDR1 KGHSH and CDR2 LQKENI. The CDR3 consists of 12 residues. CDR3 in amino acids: CASSPDRGAQYF. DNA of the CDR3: TGTGCCAGCTCACCGGACAGGGGGGCCCAGTACTTC.

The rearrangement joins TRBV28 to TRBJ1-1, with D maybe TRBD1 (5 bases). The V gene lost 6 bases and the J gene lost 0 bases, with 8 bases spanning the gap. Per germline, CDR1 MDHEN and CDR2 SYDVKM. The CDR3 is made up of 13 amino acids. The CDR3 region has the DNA TGTGCCAGCAGCTCGGGACTGAACACTGAAGCTTTCTTT. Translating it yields CASSSGLNTEAFF.

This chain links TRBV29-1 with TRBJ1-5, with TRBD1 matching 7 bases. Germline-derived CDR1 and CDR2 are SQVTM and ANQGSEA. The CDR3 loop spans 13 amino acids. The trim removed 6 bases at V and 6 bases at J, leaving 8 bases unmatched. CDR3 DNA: TGCAGCGTCCGAGACAGGGACGGTCAGCCCCAGCATTTT. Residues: CSVRDRDGQPQHF.

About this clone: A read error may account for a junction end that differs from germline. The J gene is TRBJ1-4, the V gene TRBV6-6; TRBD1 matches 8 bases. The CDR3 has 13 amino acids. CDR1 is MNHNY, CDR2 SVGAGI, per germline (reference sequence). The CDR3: CATRRTGTEKLFF. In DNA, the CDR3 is TGCGCAACCCGTAGGACAGGGACTGAAAAACTGTTTTTT.

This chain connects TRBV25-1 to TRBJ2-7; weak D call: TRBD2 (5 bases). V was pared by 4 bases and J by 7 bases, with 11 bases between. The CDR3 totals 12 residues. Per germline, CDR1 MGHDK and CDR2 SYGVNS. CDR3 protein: CASSAETREQYF. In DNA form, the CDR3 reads TGTGCCAGCAGTGCCGAAACTAGGGAGCAGTACTTC.

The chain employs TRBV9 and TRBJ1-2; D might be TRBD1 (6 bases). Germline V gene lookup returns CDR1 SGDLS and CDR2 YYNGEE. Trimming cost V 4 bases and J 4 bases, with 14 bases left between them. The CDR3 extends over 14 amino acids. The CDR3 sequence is CASSPTGSGYGYTF. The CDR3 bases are TGTGCCAGCAGCCCTACAGGGAGCGGCTATGGCTACACCTTC.

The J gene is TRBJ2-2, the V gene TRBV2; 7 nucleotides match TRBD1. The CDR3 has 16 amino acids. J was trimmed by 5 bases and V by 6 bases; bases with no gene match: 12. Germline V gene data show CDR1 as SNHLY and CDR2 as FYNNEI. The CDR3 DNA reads TGTGCCAGCAGGATAGGGGGCACTTCCAGGACCGGGGAGCTGTTTTTT. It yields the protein CASRIGGTSRTGELFF. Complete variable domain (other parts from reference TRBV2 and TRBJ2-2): EPEVTQTPSHQVTQMGQEVILRCVPISNHLYFYWYRQILGQKVEFLVSFYNNEISEKSEIFDDQFSVERPDGSNFTLKIRSTKLEDSAMYFCASRIGGTSRTGELFFGEGSRLTVL.

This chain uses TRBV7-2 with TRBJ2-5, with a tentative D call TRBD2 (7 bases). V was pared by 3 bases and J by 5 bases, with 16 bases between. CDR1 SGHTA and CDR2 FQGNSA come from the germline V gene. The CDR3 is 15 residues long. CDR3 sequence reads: CASSFLTGRAETQYF. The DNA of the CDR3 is TGTGCCAGCAGCTTTCTTACAGGGAGGGCGGAGACCCAGTACTTC.

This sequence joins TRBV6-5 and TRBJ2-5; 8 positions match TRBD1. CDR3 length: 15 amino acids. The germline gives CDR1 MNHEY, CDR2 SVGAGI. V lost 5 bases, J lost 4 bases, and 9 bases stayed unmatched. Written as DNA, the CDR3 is TGTGCCAGCAGTCGTCGACAGGGGAAAGGAGAGACCCAGTACTTC. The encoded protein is CASSRRQGKGETQYF.

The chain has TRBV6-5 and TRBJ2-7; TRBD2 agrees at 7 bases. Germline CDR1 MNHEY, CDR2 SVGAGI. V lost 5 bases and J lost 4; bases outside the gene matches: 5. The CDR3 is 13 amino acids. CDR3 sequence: CASSRGLRYEQYF. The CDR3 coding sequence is TGTGCCAGCAGTCGGGGACTAAGGTACGAGCAGTACTTC.

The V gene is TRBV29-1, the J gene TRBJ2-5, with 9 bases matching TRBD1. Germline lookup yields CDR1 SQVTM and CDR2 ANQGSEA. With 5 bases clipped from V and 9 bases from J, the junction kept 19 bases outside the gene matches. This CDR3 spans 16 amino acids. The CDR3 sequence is CSVLPGTGPEYSPQYF. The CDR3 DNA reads TGCAGCGTTCTCCCCGGGACAGGGCCGGAGTATTCGCCCCAGTACTTC.

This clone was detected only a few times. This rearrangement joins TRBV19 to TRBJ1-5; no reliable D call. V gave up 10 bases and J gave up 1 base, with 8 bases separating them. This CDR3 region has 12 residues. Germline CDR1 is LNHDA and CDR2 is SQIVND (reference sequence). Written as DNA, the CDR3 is TGTGCCACCTCGGGGAGCAATCAGCCCCAGCATTTT. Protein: CATSGSNQPQHF.

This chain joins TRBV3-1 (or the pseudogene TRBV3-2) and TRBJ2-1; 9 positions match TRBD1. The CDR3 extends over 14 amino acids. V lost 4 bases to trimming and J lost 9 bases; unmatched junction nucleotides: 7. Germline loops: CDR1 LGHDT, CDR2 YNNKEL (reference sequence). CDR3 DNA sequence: TGTGCCAGCAGCCTCGGACAGGGGTTTGGTGAGCAGTTCTTC. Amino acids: CASSLGQGFGEQFF.

CDR3 amino acids: CASSFPPGQGQPYEQYF. CDR3 nucleotides: TGTGCCAGCAGCTTCCCCCCCGGACAGGGCCAACCCTACGAGCAGTACTTC. The rearrangement joins TRBV13 to TRBJ2-7, with TRBD1 matching 8 bases. Per the germline V gene, CDR1 is PRHDT and CDR2 is FYEKMQ (reference sequence). The CDR3 has 17 residues. V lost 3 bases, J lost 2 bases, and 12 bases stayed unmatched.

This CDR3 is CASTPDSEAFF. CDR3 nucleotides: TGTGCCAGCACCCCAGACAGTGAAGCTTTCTTT. The chain combines TRBV6-6 with TRBJ1-1, with D perhaps TRBD1 (5 bases). The germline V gene has CDR1 MNHNY and CDR2 SVGAGI (reference sequence). Between the trimmed V and J ends, which lost 7 bases and 7 bases, there was a span of 10 bases. The CDR3 consists of 11 residues.

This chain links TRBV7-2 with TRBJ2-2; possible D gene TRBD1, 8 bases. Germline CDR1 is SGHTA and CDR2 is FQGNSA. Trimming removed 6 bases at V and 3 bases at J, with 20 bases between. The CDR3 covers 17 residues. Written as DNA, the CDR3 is TGTGCCAGCAGTAAAGGGCGGGGGACAGGCGACACCGGGGAGCTGTTTTTT. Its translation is CASSKGRGTGDTGELFF.

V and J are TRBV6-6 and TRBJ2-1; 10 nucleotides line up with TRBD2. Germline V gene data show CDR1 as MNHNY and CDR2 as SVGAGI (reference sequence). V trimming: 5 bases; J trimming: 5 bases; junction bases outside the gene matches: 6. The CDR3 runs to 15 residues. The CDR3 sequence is CASSQAGGPNNEQFF. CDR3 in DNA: TGTGCCAGCAGTCAAGCGGGAGGGCCCAACAATGAGCAGTTCTTC.

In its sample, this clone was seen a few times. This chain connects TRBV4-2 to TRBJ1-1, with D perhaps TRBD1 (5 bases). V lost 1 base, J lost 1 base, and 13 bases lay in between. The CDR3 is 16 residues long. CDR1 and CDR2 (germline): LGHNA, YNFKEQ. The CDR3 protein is CASSQVGVGPNTEAFF. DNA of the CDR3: TGTGCCAGCAGCCAAGTAGGCGTGGGACCGAACACTGAAGCTTTCTTT.

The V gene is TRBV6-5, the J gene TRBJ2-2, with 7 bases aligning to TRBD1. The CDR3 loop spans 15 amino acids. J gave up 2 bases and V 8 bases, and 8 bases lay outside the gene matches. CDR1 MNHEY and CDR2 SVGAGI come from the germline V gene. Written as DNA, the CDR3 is TGTGCCAGCTCAATGGGACAGCCCAACACCGGGGAGCTGTTTTTT. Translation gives CASSMGQPNTGELFF.

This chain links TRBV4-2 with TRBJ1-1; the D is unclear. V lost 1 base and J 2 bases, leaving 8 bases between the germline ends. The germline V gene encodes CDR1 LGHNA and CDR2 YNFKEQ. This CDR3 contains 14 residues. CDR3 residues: CASSQVQANTEAFF. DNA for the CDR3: TGTGCCAGCAGCCAAGTGCAGGCCAACACTGAAGCTTTCTTT.

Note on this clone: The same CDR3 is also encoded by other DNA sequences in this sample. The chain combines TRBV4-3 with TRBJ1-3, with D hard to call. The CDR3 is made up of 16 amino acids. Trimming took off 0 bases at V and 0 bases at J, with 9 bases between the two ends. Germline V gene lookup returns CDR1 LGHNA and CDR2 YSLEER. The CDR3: CASSQERLISGNTIYF. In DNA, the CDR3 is TGCGCCAGCAGCCAAGAAAGACTGATCTCTGGAAACACCATATATTTT.

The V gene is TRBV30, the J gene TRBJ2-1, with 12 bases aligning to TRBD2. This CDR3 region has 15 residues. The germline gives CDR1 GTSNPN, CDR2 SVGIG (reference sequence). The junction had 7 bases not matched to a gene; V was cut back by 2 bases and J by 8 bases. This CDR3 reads CAWSRLAGGDDEQFF. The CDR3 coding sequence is TGTGCCTGGAGTAGGCTAGCGGGAGGGGACGATGAGCAGTTCTTC.